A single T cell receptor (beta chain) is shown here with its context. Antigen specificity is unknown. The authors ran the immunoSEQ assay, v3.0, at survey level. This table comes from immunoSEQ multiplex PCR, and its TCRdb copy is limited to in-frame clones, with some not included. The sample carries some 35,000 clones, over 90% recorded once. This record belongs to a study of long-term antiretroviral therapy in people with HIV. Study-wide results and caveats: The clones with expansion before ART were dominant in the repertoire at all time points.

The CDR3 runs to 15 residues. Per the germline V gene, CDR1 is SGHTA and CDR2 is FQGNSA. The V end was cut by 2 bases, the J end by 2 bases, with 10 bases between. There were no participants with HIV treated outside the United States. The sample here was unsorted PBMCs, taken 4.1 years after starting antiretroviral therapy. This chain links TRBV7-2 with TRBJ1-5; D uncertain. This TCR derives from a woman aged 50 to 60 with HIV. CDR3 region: CASSLSGKGNQPQHF. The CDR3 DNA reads TGTGCCAGCAGCTTATCCGGGAAAGGCAATCAGCCCCAGCATTTT.